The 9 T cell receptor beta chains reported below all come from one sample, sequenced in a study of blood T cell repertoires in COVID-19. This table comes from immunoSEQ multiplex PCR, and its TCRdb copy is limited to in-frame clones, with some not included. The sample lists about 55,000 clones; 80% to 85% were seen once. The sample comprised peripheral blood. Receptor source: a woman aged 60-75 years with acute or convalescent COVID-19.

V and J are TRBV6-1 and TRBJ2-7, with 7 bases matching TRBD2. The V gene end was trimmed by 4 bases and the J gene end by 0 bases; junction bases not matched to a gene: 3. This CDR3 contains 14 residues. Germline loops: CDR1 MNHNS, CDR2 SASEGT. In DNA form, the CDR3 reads TGTGCCAGCAGTGCAGCGGGGAGCTCCTACGAGCAGTACTTC. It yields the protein CASSAAGSSYEQYF.

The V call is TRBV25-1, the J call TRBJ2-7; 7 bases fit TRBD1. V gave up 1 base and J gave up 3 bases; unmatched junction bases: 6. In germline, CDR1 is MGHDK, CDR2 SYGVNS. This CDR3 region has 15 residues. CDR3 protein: CASSESGQPNYEQYF. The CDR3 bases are TGTGCCAGCAGTGAATCGGGACAGCCTAACTACGAGCAGTACTTC.

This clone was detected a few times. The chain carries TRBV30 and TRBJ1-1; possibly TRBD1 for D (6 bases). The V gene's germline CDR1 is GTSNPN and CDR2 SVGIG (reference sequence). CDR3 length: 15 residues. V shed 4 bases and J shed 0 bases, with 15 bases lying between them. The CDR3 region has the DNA TGTGCCTGGAACAAAGGACAGAGAGTGAACACTGAAGCTTTCTTT. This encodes CAWNKGQRVNTEAFF.

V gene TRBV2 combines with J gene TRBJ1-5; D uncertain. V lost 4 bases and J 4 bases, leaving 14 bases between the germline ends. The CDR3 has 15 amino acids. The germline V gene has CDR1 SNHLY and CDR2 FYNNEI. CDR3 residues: CASSVRALGNQPQHF. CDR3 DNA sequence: TGTGCCAGCAGTGTGAGGGCGTTGGGAAATCAGCCCCAGCATTTT. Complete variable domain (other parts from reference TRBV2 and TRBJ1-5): EPEVTQTPSHQVTQMGQEVILRCVPISNHLYFYWYRQILGQKVEFLVSFYNNEISEKSEIFDDQFSVERPDGSNFTLKIRSTKLEDSAMYFCASSVRALGNQPQHFGDGTRLSIL.

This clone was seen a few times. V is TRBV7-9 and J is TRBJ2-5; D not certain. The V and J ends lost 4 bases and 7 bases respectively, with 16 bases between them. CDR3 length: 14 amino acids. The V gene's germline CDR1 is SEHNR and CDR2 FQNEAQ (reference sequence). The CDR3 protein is CASSSRPEVGTQYF. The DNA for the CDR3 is TGTGCCAGCAGCTCACGACCTGAGGTCGGGACCCAGTACTTC.

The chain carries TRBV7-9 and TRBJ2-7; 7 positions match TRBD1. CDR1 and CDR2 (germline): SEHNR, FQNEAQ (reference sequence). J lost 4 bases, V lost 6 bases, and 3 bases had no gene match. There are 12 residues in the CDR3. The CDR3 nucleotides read TGTGCCAGCAGGCTGGGACAGTACGAGCAGTACTTC. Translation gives CASRLGQYEQYF.

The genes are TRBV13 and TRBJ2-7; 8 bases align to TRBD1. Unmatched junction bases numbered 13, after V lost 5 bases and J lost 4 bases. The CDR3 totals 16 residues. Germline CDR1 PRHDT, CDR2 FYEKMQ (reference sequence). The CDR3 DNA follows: TGTGCCAGCAGCCAAGGACAGGGACGGTCCGCATACGAGCAGTACTTC. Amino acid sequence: CASSQGQGRSAYEQYF.

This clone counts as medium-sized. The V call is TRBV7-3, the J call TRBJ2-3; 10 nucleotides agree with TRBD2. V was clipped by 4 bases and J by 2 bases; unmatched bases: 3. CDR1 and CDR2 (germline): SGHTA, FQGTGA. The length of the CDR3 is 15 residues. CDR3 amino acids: CASSSSGGDTDTQYF. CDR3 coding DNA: TGTGCCAGCAGCTCAAGCGGGGGGGACACAGATACGCAGTATTTT. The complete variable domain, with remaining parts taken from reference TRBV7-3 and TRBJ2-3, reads GAGVSQTPSNKVTEKGKYVELRCDPISGHTALYWYRQSLGQGPEFLIYFQGTGAADDSGLPNDRFFAVRPEGSVSTLKIQRTERGDSAVYLCASSSSGGDTDTQYFGPGTRLTVL.

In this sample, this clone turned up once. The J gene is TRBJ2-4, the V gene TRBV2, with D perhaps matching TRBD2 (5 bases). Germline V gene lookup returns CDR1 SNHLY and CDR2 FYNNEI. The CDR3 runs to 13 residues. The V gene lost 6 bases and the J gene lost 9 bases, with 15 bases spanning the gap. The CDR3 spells CASRSAGAGIQYF. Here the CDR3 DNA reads TGTGCCAGCAGATCGGCGGGCGCAGGCATTCAGTACTTC.